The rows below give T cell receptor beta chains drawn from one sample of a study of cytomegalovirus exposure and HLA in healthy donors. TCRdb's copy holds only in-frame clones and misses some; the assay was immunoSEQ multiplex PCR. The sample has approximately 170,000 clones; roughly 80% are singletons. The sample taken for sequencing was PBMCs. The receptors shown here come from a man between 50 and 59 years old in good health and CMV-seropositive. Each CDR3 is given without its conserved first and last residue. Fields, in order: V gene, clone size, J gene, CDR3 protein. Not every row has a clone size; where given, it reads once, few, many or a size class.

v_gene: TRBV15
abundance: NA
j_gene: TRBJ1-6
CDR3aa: ATSRDHANNSPLH

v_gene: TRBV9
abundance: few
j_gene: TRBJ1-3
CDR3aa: ASSARVGGRYSGNTIY

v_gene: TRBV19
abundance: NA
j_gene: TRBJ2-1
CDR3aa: ASSHSPGGGEQF

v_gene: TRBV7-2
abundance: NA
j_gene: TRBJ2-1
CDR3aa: ASSLEQSSYNEQF

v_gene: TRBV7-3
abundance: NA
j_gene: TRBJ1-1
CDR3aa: ASSPSGGRNTEAF

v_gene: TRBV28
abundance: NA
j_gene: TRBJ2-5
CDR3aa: ASSGQSETQY

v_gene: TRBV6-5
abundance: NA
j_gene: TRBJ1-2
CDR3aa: ASSYSWQGWGGYT

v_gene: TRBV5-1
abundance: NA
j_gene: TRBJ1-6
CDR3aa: ASTPGTGNSPLH

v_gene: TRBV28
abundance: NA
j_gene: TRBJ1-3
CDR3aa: ASSQTPHSGNTIY

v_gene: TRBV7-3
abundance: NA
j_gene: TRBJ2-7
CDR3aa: ASSLTSGTLIYKQY

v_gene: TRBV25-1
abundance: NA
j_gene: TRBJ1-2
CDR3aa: ASSEYGGAGVYGYT

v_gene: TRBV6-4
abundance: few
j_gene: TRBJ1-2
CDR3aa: ASARGDGYT

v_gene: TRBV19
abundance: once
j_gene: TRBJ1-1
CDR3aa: ASSMLQGATEAF

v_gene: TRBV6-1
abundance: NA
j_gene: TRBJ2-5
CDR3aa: ASSVTGTWGSRETQY

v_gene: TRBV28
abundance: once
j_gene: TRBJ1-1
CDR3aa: ASSLFLSAYEAF

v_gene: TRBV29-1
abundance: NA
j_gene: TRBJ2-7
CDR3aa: SVEGLGRDYEQY

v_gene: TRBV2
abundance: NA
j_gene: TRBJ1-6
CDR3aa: ASSVTRPYNSPLH

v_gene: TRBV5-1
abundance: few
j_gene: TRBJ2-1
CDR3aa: ASRASGSYNEQF

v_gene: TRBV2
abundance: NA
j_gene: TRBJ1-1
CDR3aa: ASSTGGMNTEAF

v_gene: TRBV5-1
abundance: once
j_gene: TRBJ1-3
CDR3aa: ASSLDVGAAGNTIY

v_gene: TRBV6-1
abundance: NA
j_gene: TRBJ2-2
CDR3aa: ASTGPDSPLGELF

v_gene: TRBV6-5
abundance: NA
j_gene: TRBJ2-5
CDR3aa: ASSYLFILLQETQY

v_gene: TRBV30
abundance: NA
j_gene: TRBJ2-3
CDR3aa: AYLAGSSTDTQY

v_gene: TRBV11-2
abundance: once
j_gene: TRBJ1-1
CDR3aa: ASSLTQGLDTEAF

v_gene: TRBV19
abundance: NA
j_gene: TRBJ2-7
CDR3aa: ASRRGNGYEQY

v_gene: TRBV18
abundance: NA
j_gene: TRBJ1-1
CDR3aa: ASSPGQGASEAF

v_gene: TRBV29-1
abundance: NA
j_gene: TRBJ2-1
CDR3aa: SVALLAGGAGYNEQF

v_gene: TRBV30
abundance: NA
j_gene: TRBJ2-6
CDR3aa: AWSVDRGNSGANVLT

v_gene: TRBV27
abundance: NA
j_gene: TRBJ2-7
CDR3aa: ASSPLDRDYEQY

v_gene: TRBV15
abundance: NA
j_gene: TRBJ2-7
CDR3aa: ATSRTSGRQSGDEQY

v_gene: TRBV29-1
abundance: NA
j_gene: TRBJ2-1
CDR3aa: SVEGVRGQFYNEQF

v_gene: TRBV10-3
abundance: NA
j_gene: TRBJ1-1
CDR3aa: AISESTTGVKAEAF

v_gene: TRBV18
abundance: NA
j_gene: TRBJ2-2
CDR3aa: ASSPTAGELF

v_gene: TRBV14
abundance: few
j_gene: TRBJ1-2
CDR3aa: ASSKRQGDYGYT

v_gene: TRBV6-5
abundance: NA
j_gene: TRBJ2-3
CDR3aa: ASSLVLTDTQY

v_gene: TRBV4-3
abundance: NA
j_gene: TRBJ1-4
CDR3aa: ASSQGQGDFEKLF

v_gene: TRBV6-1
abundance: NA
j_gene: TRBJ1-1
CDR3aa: ASSEPLTTAF

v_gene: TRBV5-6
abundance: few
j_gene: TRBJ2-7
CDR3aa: ASSLESGFSYEQY

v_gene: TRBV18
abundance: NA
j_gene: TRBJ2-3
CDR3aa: ASSPNSFGTGASTDTQY

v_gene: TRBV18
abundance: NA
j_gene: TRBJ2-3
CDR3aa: ASSPVRGRAADTQY

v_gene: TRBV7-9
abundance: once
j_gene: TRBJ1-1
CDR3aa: SSSRDRAEAF

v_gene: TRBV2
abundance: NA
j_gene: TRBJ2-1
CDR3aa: ASSATGLAGDNEQF

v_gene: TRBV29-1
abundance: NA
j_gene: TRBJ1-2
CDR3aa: SVEESRGNYGYT

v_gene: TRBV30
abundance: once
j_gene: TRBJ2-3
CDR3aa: AWRWDRETDAQY

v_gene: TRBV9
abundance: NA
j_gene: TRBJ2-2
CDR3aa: ASSVVASGSTGTGELF

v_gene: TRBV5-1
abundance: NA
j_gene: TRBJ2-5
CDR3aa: ASRPLLTQY

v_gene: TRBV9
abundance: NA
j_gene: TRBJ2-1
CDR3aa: ASSTSGTRSYNEQF

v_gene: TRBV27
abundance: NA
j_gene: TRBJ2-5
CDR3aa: ASSPFPPQETQY

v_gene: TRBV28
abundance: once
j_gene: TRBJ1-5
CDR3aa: ASSPGHRGANQPQH

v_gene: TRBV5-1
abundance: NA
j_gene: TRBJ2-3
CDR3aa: ASSSAGVQSDTQY